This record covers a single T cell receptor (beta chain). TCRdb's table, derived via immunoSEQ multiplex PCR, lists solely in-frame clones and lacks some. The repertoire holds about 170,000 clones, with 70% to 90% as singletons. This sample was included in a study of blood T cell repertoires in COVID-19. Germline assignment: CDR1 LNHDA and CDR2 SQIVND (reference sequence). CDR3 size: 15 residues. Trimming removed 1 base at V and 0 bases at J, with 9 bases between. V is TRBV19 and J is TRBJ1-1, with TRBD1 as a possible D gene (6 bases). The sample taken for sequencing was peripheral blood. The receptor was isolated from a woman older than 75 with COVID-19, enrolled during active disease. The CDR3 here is CASSIGQGLNTEAFF. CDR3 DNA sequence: TGTGCCAGTAGTATAGGTCAGGGGTTGAACACTGAAGCTTTCTTT.